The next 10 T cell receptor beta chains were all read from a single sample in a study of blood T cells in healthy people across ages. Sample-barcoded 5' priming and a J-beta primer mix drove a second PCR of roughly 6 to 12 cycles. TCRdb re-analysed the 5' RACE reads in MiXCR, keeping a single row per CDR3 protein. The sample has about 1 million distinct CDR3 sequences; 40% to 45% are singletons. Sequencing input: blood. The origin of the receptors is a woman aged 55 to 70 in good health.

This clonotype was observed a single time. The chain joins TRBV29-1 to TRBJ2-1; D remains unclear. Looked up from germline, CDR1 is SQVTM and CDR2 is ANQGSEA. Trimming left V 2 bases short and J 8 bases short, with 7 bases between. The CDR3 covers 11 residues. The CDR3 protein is CSVERGYEQFF. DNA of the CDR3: TGCAGCGTTGAAAGAGGATATGAGCAGTTCTTC.

Written as DNA, the CDR3 is TGTGCCAGCAGTTTAAGGAGGGAGCGGGTAAGCTCCTACAATGAGCAGTACTTC. Translating it yields CASSLRRERVSSYNEQYF. V usage is TRBV27 and J usage is TRBJ2-1, with D possibly being TRBD2 (6 bases). The DNA end favors TRBJ2-7, so the J call may be wrong. CDR1 is MNHEY, CDR2 SMNVEV, per germline (reference sequence). The CDR3 consists of 18 residues.

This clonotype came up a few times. The CDR3 coding sequence is TGTGCCAGCAGTTTAATGGGTAGCACAGATACGCAGTATTTT. It is translated as CASSLMGSTDTQYF. The chain recombines TRBV27 with TRBJ2-3; no clear D gene. Per germline, CDR1 MNHEY and CDR2 SMNVEV (reference sequence). V lost 2 bases, J lost 0 bases, and 6 bases lay in between. This CDR3 spans 14 amino acids.

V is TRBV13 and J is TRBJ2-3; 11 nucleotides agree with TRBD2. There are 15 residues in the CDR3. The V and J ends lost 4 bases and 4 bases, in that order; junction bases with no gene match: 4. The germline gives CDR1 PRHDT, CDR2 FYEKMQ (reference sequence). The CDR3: CASSWTSGLADTQYF. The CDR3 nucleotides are TGTGCCAGCAGCTGGACTAGCGGGTTAGCAGATACGCAGTATTTT.

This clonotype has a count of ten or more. The CDR3 reads CASSLGRSYYEQYF. CDR3 nucleotide sequence: TGTGCCAGCAGTTTAGGCAGGAGCTACTACGAGCAGTACTTC. This chain joins TRBV27 and TRBJ2-7; D gene uncertain. Trimming removed 2 bases from V and 3 bases from J, with 11 bases in between. CDR1 is MNHEY and CDR2 is SMNVEV in the germline V gene (reference sequence). CDR3 size: 14 residues.

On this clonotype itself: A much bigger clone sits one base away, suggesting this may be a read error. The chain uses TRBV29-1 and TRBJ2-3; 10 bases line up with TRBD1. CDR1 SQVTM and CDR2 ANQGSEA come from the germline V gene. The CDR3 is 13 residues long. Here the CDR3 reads CGAMTGGDDTQYF. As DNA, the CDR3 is TGCGGCGCCATGACAGGGGGCGATGATACGCAGTATTTT.

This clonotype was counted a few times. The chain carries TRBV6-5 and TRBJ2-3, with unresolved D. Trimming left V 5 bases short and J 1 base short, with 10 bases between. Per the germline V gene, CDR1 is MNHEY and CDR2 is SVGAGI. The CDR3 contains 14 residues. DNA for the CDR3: TGTGCCAGCAGTGACGGGCAGGGCACAGATACGCAGTATTTT. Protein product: CASSDGQGTDTQYF.

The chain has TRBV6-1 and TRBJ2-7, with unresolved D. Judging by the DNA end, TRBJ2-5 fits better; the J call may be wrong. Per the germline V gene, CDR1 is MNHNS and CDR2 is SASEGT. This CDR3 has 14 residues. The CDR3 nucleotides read TGTGCCAGCAGTGACAGGAGCCCAACGGAGACCCAGTACTTC. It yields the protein CASSDRSPTETQYF.

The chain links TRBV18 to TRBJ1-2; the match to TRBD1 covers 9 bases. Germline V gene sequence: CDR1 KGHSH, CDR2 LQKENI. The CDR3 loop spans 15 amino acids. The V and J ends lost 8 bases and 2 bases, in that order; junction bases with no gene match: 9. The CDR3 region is CASRNPDRGNYGYTF. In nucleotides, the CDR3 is TGTGCCAGCCGTAATCCGGACAGGGGCAACTATGGCTACACCTTC.

The CDR3 spells CASSLRRGVGGAYNEQFF. In nucleotides, the CDR3 is TGTGCCAGCAGCCTCCGAAGGGGGGTGGGGGGCGCATACAATGAGCAGTTCTTC. This chain joins TRBV3-1 and TRBJ2-1; D assignment may be TRBD1 or TRBD2 (6 bases each). CDR3 length: 18 amino acids. The V end lost 4 bases, the J end lost 4 bases, and 23 bases lay between the germline ends. Germline loops: CDR1 LGHDT, CDR2 YNNKEL (reference sequence).